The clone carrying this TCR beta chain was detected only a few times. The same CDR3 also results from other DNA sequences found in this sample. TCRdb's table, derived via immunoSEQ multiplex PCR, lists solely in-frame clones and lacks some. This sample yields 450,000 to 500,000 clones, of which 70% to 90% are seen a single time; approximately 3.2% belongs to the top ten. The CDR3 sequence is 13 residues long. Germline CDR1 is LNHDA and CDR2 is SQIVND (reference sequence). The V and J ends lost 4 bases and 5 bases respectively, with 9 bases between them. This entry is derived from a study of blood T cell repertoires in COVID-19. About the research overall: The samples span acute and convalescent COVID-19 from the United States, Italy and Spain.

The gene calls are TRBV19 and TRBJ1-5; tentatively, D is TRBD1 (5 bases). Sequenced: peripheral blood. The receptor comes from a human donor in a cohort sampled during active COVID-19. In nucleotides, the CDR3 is TGTGCCAGTAGTAGGGGGGAGCATCAGCCCCAGCATTTT. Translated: CASSRGEHQPQHF.